This T cell receptor (beta chain) was recorded in a study of shared clonotypes between healthy human individuals. Study observations and caveats: Relative to their counterparts shared across all four donors, non-shared clonotypes exhibited diminished generation probabilities.

The data were produced by immunoSEQ multiplex PCR, yet TCRdb's version contains in-frame clones alone and is incomplete. The data show over a million clones, about 84% seen once. Germline V CDR1 and CDR2: SEHNR, FQNEAQ (reference sequence). There are 15 residues in the CDR3. V dropped 2 bases and J dropped 2 bases, with 11 bases sitting between them. This clone was seen a few times. Its specificity is not known. This chain links TRBV7-9 with TRBJ2-3, with D unclear. The TCR was taken from a man aged 18 to 30 in good health. Some clones in this sample may be carry-over from other donors' samples. Sequenced sample: memory CD4+ T cells from PBMCs. The subset denotes: CD45RA-negative fraction. DNA of the CDR3: TGTGCCAGCAGCTTAACGATAGGATACACAGATACGCAGTATTTT. This gives the protein CASSLTIGYTDTQYF.